This TCR beta chain stems from a study of control samples from healthy donors and cancer patients. Assay: immunoSEQ multiplex PCR; the TCRdb copy retains only in-frame clones and omits some. The sample lists some 120,000 clones; approximately 94% were seen once. The sample was PBMCs. This clonotype was sampled from a man aged 45-60 years with head and neck cancer.

The CDR3, as DNA: TGTGCCAGCAGTGTTTCAGGACAGGGGGCGATGGTGGATCAGCCCCAGCATTTT. The encoded protein is CASSVSGQGAMVDQPQHF. The J gene is TRBJ1-5, the V gene TRBV2, with 11 bases that match TRBD1. CDR1 and CDR2 from the germline V gene are SNHLY and FYNNEI. V shed 4 bases, J shed 5 bases, and the junction held 13 bases outside the gene matches. The CDR3 sequence is 18 residues long.